The clone carrying this TCR beta chain was counted a few times. Together with thyroid ultrasound, orbital computed tomography, serum thyroxine and TRAb, clinical symptoms were used for diagnoses. This specimen comes from a study of T cells in Graves' hyperthyroidism and ophthalmopathy. In germline, CDR1 is SGHTA, CDR2 FQGNSA. J was trimmed by 10 bases and V by 5 bases; bases with no gene match: 14. CDR3 length: 15 residues. TCR beta CDR3 regions were amplified from RNA transcripts. TCR CDR3 underwent first-round RT-PCR with the HTBI primer set. TCRdb reprocessed the multiplex PCR reads via MiXCR and lists one record per CDR3 protein. The sample yields a few hundred thousand distinct CDR3 sequences, approximately 13% seen once.

Sequencing input: blood. The chain links TRBV7-2 to TRBJ2-1; 7 bases fit TRBD2. The TCR sequence derives from a woman aged 35 to 49 with Graves' ophthalmopathy. CDR3 in amino acids: CASSLQGGLGIEQFF. The CDR3 region has the DNA TGTGCCAGCAGCCTCCAAGGTGGACTAGGAATAGAGCAGTTCTTC.